The clone carrying this T cell receptor beta chain was counted many times. Antigen specificity is unknown. This sample was included in a study of T cells in Graves' hyperthyroidism and ophthalmopathy. CDR1 is SGHAT and CDR2 is FQNNGV in the germline V gene. CDR3 size: 15 residues. J lost 7 bases, V lost 1 base, and 5 bases had no gene match. Study observations and caveats: Ophthalmopathy cases were set apart from stable hyperthyroidism by a 13 V-J model.

Based on clinical symptoms, serum thyroxine and TRAb, thyroid ultrasound and orbital computed tomography, diagnoses were reached. Amplification targeted TCR beta CDR3 regions from RNA transcripts. HTBI primers drove first-round RT-PCR of the TCR CDR3. TCRdb itself ran the multiplex PCR reads through MiXCR, one entry per CDR3 protein. Of about 610,000 distinct CDR3 sequences listed, around 16% were seen once; the top ten hold 2.5% to 4%. The chain joins TRBV11-2 to TRBJ2-1; 9 positions match TRBD2. The specimen sequenced was blood. The source of this sequence is a woman in her thirties or forties with Graves' ophthalmopathy. The CDR3 sequence: CASSLVGGRANEQFF. The CDR3 nucleotides are TGTGCCAGCAGCTTAGTGGGCGGGAGGGCGAATGAGCAGTTCTTC.